This T cell receptor (beta chain) was obtained from a study of CD8+ T cells in alopecia areata. The authors extracted RNA and reverse transcribed it into cDNA as the sequencing template. Profiling relied on immunoSEQ multiplex PCR, and the TCRdb table lists in-frame clones only, not all of them. The table lists roughly 120,000 clones, about three fifths of them singletons. Described treatment: oral pan-JAK inhibitor, 5-10 mg twice daily. Trimming cost V 0 bases and J 2 bases; bases outside gene matches: 6. Germline lookup yields CDR1 SGHVS and CDR2 FNYEAQ. The CDR3 has 16 amino acids. The TCR was taken from a human donor with alopecia areata. The material sequenced was CD8+ T cells sorted from blood, taken at week 24, from a patient treated with tofacitinib. The V gene is TRBV7-6, the J gene TRBJ2-7; 8 bases fit TRBD1. CDR3 in amino acids: CASSLAQTGGTYEQYF. The CDR3 DNA follows: TGTGCCAGCAGCTTAGCGCAAACAGGGGGTACCTACGAGCAGTACTTC. Looking up the rest from reference TRBV7-6 and TRBJ2-7 gives the full variable domain: GAGVSQSPRYKVTKRGQDVALRCDPISGHVSLYWYRQALGQGPEFLTYFNYEAQQDKSGLPNDRFSAERPEGSISTLTIQRTEQRDSAMYRCASSLAQTGGTYEQYFGPGTRLTVT.